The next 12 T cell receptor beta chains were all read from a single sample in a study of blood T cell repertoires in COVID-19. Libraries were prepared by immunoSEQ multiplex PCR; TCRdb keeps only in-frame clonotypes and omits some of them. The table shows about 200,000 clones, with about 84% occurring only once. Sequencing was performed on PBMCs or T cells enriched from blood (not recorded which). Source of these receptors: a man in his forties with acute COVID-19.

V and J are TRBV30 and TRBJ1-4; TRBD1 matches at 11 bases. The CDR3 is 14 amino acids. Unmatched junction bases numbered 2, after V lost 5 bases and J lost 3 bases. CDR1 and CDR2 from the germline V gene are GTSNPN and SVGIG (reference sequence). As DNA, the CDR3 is TGTGCCTGGGGACAGGGGGCTTCTAATGAAAAACTGTTTTTT. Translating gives CAWGQGASNEKLFF.

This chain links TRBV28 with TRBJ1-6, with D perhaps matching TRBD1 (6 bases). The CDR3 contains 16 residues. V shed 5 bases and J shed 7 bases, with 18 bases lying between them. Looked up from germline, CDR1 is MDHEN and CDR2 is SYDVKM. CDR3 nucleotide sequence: TGTGCCAGCAGTCGTGACAGGTCTCCCGGAAATTCACCCCTCCACTTT. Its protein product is CASSRDRSPGNSPLHF.

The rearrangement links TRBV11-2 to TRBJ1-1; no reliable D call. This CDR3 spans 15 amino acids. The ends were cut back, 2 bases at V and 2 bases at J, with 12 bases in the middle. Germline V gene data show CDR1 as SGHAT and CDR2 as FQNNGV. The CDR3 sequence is CASSLSIAPNTEAFF. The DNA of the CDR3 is TGTGCCAGCAGCTTATCTATAGCCCCAAACACTGAAGCTTTCTTT.

This chain's CDR3 is CASSQGWGETDEAFF. As DNA, the CDR3 is TGCGCCAGCAGCCAAGGATGGGGGGAGACGGATGAAGCTTTCTTT. The chain recombines TRBV4-1 with TRBJ1-1; D possibly corresponds to TRBD1 (5 bases). The CDR3 has 15 residues. Germline CDR1 reads MGHRA; CDR2 reads YSYEKL. V lost 1 base and J 7 bases, leaving 16 bases between the germline ends.

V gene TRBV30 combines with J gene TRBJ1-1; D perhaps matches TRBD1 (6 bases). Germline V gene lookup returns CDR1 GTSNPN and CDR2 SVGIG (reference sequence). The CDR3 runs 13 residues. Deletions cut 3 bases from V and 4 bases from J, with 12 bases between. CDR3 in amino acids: CAWSVTGSTEAFF. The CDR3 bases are TGTGCCTGGAGCGTAACAGGGTCCACTGAAGCTTTCTTT.

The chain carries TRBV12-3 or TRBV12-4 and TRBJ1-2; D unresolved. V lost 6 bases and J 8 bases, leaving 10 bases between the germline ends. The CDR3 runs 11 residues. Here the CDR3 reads CASSLKWGYTF. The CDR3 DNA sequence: TGTGCCAGCAGCCTAAAATGGGGCTACACCTTC.

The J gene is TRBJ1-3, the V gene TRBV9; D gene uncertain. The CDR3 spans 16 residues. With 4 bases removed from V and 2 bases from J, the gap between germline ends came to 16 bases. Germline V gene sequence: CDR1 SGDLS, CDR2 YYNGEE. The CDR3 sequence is CASSPNPREAGNTIYF. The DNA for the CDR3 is TGTGCCAGCAGCCCCAACCCGAGGGAGGCTGGAAACACCATATATTTT.

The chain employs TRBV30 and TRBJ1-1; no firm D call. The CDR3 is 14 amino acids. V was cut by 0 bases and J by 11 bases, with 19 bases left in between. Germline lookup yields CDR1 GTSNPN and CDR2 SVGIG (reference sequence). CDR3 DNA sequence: TGTGCCTGGAGTGTATCGGCGGCGGGTAATAAGGCTTTCTTT. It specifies CAWSVSAAGNKAFF. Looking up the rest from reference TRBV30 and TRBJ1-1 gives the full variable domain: SQTIHQWPATLVQPVGSPLSLECTVEGTSNPNLYWYRQAAGRGLQLLFYSVGIGQISSEVPQNLSASRPQDRQFILSSKKLLLSDSGFYLCAWSVSAAGNKAFFGQGTRLTVV.

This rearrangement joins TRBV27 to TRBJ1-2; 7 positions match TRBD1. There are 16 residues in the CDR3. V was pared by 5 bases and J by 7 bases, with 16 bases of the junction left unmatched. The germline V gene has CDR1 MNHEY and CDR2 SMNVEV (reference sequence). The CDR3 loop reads CASSPVEGAMSRGYTF. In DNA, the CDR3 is TGTGCCAGCAGTCCAGTTGAGGGGGCAATGAGTCGTGGCTACACCTTC.

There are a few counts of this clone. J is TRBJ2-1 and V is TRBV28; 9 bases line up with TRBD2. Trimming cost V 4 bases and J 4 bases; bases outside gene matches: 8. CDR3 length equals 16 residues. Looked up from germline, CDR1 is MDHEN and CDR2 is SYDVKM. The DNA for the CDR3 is TGTGCCAGCAGTTCGGGAAGGAGCGGGGGGTACAATGAGCAGTTCTTC. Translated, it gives CASSSGRSGGYNEQFF.

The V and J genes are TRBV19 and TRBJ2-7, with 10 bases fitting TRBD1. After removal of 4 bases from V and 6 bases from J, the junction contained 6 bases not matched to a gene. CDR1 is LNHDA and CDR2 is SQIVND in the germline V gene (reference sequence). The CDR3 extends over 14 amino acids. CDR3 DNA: TGTGCCAGTAGTACACGAGGGACAGGGGCCGAGCAGTACTTC. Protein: CASSTRGTGAEQYF. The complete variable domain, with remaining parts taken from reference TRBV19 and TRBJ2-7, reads DGGITQSPKYLFRKEGQNVTLSCEQNLNHDAMYWYRQDPGQGLRLIYYSQIVNDFQKGDIAEGYSVSREKKESFPLTVTSAQKNPTAFYLCASSTRGTGAEQYFGPGTRLTVT.

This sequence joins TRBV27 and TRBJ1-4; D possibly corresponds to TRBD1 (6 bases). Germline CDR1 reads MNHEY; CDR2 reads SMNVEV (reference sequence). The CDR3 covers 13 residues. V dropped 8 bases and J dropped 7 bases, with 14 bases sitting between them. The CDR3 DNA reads TGTGCCAGCGGGGGGGCGCGCCTTGAAAAACTGTTTTTT. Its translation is CASGGARLEKLFF.